This T cell receptor beta chain was profiled in a study of T cell changes during pregnancy in multiple sclerosis. V was shortened by 5 bases and J by 0 bases, with 16 bases between the two germline ends. This CDR3 spans 16 amino acids. Per the germline V gene, CDR1 is SGHAT and CDR2 is FQDESV (reference sequence). Only in-frame clones appear in the TCRdb table, and some are missing; sequencing was by immunoSEQ multiplex PCR. Of about 59,000 clones in the sample, around 89% were seen once. The sequenced sample was peripheral blood, obtained in the first trimester of pregnancy. The V gene is TRBV11-1, the J gene TRBJ1-2; a weak D match, TRBD1 (5 bases). The sequence was collected from a female donor in good health, enrolled as a control in a pregnancy study. The CDR3 bases are TGTGCCAGCAGCCCCTATTTGGACACAACTAACTATGGCTACACCTTC. As protein: CASSPYLDTTNYGYTF.